Listed here are 14 T cell receptor beta chains from one sample, sequenced in a study of CD8 T cells in Susac syndrome. Reverse transcription of roughly 0.5 to 1 ug RNA used random hexamers. TCRdb fed the immunoSEQ multiplex PCR reads into MiXCR, producing one record per CDR3 protein. The table includes fewer than 85,000 distinct CDR3 sequences, about 95% detected once. Sequenced: CD8+ T cells from PBMCs. The receptors stem from a human donor with multiple sclerosis.

The V gene is TRBV6-1, the J gene TRBJ1-1; D remains unclear. The CDR3 is 17 amino acids. Between the trimmed V and J ends, which lost 2 bases and 3 bases, there was a span of 19 bases. Germline V CDR1 and CDR2: MNHNS, SASEGT. The CDR3 nucleotides read TGTGCCAGCAGTGAACGCCACCCCCTTAGCGAGGACACTGAAGCTTTCTTT. Translation gives CASSERHPLSEDTEAFF.

The V gene is TRBV2, the J gene TRBJ2-1; D is unresolved. V was shortened by 9 bases and J by 7 bases, with 10 bases between the two germline ends. Looked up from germline, CDR1 is SNHLY and CDR2 is FYNNEI. This CDR3 comprises 11 residues. CDR3 coding DNA: TGTGCCAGAGGAAAGCGAAATGAGCAGTTCTTC. It is translated as CARGKRNEQFF.

This chain connects TRBV7-6 to TRBJ2-7, with 8 positions matching TRBD2. Germline V lookup: CDR1 SGHVS, CDR2 FNYEAQ. The CDR3 length is 19 residues. V was clipped by 2 bases and J by 2 bases; unmatched bases: 17. CDR3 sequence: CASSLNPRGERERTYEQYF. The CDR3 nucleotides read TGTGCCAGCAGCTTAAATCCCCGGGGTGAGCGGGAGAGGACCTACGAGCAGTACTTC.

The CDR3 is CSVRTPHNYGYTF. The CDR3 DNA reads as TGCAGCGTTCGGACTCCTCATAACTATGGCTACACCTTC. The rearrangement links TRBV29-1 to TRBJ1-2, with D hard to call. With 5 bases removed from V and 1 base from J, the gap between germline ends came to 11 bases. Germline V gene sequence: CDR1 SQVTM, CDR2 ANQGSEA. The CDR3 covers 13 residues.

The V call is TRBV3-1, the J call TRBJ2-3; possibly TRBD1 for D (5 bases). This CDR3 is 14 amino acids long. The germline gives CDR1 LGHDT, CDR2 YNNKEL (reference sequence). The V end lost 1 base, the J end lost 3 bases, and 8 bases lay between the germline ends. CDR3 loop: CASSQGAGTDTQYF. CDR3 in DNA: TGTGCCAGCAGCCAAGGTGCAGGGACAGATACGCAGTATTTT.

The rearrangement uses TRBV30 and TRBJ1-1, with D possibly matching TRBD1 (5 bases). The CDR3 length is 14 residues. Trimming took off 4 bases at V and 1 base at J, with 13 bases between the two ends. Germline CDR1 reads GTSNPN; CDR2 reads SVGIG (reference sequence). The CDR3 DNA reads TGTGCCTGGAAAGAGTCTGGGGGGAACACTGAAGCTTTCTTT. This gives the protein CAWKESGGNTEAFF. Full variable domain (outside the CDR3, taken from reference TRBV30 and TRBJ1-1): SQTIHQWPATLVQPVGSPLSLECTVEGTSNPNLYWYRQAAGRGLQLLFYSVGIGQISSEVPQNLSASRPQDRQFILSSKKLLLSDSGFYLCAWKESGGNTEAFFGQGTRLTVV.

The chain joins TRBV12-5 to TRBJ2-3; unclear D gene. Germline V lookup: CDR1 LGHNT, CDR2 FRNRAP. The CDR3 consists of 15 residues. V shed 4 bases and J shed 2 bases, with 13 bases lying between them. Here the CDR3 reads CASGSPTESTDTQYF. CDR3 coding DNA: TGTGCTAGTGGTTCCCCAACGGAGTCCACAGATACGCAGTATTTT.

This clonotype was recorded once. The chain uses TRBV13 and TRBJ1-4, with TRBD1 matching 7 bases. The CDR3 has 14 residues. Germline V gene sequence: CDR1 PRHDT, CDR2 FYEKMQ (reference sequence). With 4 bases clipped from V and 8 bases from J, the junction kept 7 bases outside the gene matches. CDR3 sequence: CASSWGQLGEKLFF. In nucleotides, the CDR3 is TGTGCCAGCAGCTGGGGACAGCTGGGGGAAAAACTGTTTTTT.

The V and J genes are TRBV29-1 and TRBJ2-5; 7 nucleotides agree with TRBD1. J was trimmed by 5 bases and V by 5 bases; bases with no gene match: 17. The CDR3 contains 16 residues. Germline CDR1 is SQVTM and CDR2 is ANQGSEA. The chain's CDR3 is CSVSGTVVDRRETQYF. CDR3 in DNA: TGCAGCGTTTCCGGGACAGTCGTCGATAGAAGGGAGACCCAGTACTTC.

This CDR3 is CASSDGGVYGYTF. The CDR3 DNA is TGTGCCAGCAGTGACGGGGGAGTCTATGGCTACACCTTC. V is TRBV2 and J is TRBJ1-2; TRBD1 might be the D (5 bases). Trimming removed 3 bases from V and 4 bases from J, with 9 bases in between. This CDR3 comprises 13 residues. CDR1 and CDR2 (germline): SNHLY, FYNNEI. Full variable domain (rest looked up from reference TRBV2 and TRBJ1-2): EPEVTQTPSHQVTQMGQEVILRCVPISNHLYFYWYRQILGQKVEFLVSFYNNEISEKSEIFDDQFSVERPDGSNFTLKIRSTKLEDSAMYFCASSDGGVYGYTFGSGTRLTVV.

The chain is built from TRBV5-1 and TRBJ2-5, with TRBD2 matching 7 bases. The CDR3 covers 16 residues. Germline V gene sequence: CDR1 SGHRS, CDR2 YFSETQ. Trimming cost V 0 bases and J 4 bases; bases outside gene matches: 9. CDR3 residues: CASSLVPREKVETQYF. As DNA, the CDR3 is TGCGCCAGCAGCTTGGTACCGCGGGAGAAAGTAGAGACCCAGTACTTC.

For this clonotype: Germline is not matched at one junction end, which may reflect a read error. The J gene is TRBJ2-1, the V gene TRBV12-3 or TRBV12-4, with D unclear. The length of the CDR3 is 11 residues. The CDR3 region has the DNA TGTGCCAGCAGTTTACCCAATCAGCAGTTCTTC. It specifies CASSLPNQQFF.

The count of this clonotype is one. The rearrangement links TRBV2 to TRBJ2-3; D unclear. V lost 9 bases to trimming and J lost 1 base, with 11 bases between them. The CDR3 sequence is 13 residues long. Per germline, CDR1 SNHLY and CDR2 FYNNEI. Here the CDR3 reads CASSQWGTDTQYF. CDR3 sequence (DNA): TGTGCCAGTAGCCAGTGGGGCACAGATACGCAGTATTTT. Full variable domain (outside the CDR3, taken from reference TRBV2 and TRBJ2-3): EPEVTQTPSHQVTQMGQEVILRCVPISNHLYFYWYRQILGQKVEFLVSFYNNEISEKSEIFDDQFSVERPDGSNFTLKIRSTKLEDSAMYFCASSQWGTDTQYFGPGTRLTVL.

This rearrangement joins TRBV29-1 to TRBJ2-5; tentative D call: TRBD1 (5 bases). V was pared by 2 bases and J by 3 bases, with 7 bases between. The CDR3 consists of 12 residues. The germline V gene encodes CDR1 SQVTM and CDR2 ANQGSEA. The CDR3 loop reads CSVEQGKETQYF. CDR3 sequence (DNA): TGCAGCGTTGAACAGGGAAAAGAGACCCAGTACTTC.